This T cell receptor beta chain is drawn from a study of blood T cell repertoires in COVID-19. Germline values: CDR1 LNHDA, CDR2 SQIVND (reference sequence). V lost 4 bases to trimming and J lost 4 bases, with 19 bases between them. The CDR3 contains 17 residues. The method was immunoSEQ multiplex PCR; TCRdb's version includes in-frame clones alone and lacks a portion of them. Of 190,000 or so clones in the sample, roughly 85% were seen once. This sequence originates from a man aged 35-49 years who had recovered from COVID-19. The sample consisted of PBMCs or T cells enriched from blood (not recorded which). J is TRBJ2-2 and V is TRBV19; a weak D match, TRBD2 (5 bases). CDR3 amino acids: CASSKPRLARSTGELFF. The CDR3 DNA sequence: TGTGCCAGTAGTAAACCCCGGCTAGCACGGAGCACCGGGGAGCTGTTTTTT.